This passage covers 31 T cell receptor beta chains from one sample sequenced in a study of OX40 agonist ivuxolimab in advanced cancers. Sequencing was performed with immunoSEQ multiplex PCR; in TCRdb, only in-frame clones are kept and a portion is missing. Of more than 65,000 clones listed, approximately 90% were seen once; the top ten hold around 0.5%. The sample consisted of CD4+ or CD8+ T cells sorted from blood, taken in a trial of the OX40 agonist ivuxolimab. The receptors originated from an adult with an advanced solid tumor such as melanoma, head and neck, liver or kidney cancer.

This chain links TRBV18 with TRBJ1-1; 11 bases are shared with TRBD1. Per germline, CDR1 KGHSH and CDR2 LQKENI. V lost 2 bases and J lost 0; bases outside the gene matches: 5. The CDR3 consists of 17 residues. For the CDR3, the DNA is TGTGCCAGCTCACCAAAGGGACAGGGGGTATTGAACACTGAAGCTTTCTTT. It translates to CASSPKGQGVLNTEAFF.

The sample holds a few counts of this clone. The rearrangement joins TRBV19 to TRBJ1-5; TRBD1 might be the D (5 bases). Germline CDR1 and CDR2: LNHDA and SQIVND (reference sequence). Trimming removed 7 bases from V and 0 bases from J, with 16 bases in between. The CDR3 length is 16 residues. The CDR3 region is CASTLLGGISNQPQHF. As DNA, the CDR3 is TGTGCCAGTACCCTTCTTGGGGGGATTAGCAATCAGCCCCAGCATTTT.

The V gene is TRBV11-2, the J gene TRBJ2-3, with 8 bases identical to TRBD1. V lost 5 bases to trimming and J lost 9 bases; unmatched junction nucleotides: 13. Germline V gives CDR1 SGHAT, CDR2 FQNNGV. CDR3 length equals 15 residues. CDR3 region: CASSQWDRQGRTQYF. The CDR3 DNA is TGTGCCAGCAGCCAATGGGACCGACAGGGGAGAACGCAGTATTTT. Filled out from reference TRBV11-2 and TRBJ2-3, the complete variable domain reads EAGVAQSPRYKIIEKRQSVAFWCNPISGHATLYWYQQILGQGPKLLIQFQNNGVVDDSQLPKDRFSAERLKGVDSTLKIQPAKLEDSAVYLCASSQWDRQGRTQYFGPGTRLTVL.

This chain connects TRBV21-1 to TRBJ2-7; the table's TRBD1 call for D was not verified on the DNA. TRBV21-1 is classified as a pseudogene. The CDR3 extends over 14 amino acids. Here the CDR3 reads CASSKEWALYEQYF. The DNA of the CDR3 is TGTGCCAGCAGCAAAGAATGGGCTCTCTACGAGCAGTACTTC.

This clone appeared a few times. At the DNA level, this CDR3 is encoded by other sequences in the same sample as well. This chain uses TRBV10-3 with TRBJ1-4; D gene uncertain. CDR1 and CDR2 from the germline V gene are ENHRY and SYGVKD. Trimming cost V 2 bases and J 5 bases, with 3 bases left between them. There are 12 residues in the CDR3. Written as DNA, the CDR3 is TGTGCCATCAGTGAGGCGAATGAAAAACTGTTTTTT. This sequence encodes CAISEANEKLFF.

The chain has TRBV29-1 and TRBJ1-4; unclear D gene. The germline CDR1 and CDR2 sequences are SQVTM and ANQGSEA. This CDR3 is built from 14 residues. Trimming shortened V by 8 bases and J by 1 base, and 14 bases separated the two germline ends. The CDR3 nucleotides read TGCAGCATTTCGCTGGTGGGAACTAATGAAAAACTGTTTTTT. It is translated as CSISLVGTNEKLFF.

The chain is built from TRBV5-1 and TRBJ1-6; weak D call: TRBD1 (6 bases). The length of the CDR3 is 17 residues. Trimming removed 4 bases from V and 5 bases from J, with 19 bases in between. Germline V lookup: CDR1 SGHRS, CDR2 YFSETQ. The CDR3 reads CASSPYPTGENNSPLHF. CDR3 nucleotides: TGCGCCAGCAGCCCCTACCCGACAGGCGAAAATAATTCACCCCTCCACTTT.

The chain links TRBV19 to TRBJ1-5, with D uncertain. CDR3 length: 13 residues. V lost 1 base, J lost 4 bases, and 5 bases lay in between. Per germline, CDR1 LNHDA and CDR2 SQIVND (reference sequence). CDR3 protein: CASSIGENQPQHF. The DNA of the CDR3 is TGTGCCAGTAGTATAGGTGAAAATCAGCCCCAGCATTTT.

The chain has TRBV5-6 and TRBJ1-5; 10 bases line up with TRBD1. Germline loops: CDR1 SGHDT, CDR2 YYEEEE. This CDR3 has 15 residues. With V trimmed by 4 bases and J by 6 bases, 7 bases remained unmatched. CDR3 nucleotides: TGTGCCAGCAGCGCGGGACAGGGGTCAAGTCAGCCCCAGCATTTT. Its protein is CASSAGQGSSQPQHF.

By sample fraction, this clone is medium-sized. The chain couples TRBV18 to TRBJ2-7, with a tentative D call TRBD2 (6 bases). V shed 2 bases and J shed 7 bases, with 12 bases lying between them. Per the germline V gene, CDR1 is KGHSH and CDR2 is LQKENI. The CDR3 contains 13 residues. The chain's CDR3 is CASSPGAGTEQYF. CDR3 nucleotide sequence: TGTGCCAGCTCACCAGGAGCCGGGACTGAGCAGTACTTC.

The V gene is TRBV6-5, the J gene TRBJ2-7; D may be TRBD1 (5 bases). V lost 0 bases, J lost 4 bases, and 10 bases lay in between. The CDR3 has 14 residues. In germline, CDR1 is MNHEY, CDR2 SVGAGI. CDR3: CASSYSSDRYEQYF. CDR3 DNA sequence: TGTGCCAGCAGTTACTCATCCGACAGATACGAGCAGTACTTC.

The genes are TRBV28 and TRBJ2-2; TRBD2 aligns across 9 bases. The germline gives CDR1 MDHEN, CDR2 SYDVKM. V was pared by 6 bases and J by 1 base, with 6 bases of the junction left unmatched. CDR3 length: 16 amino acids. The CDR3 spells CASRERGALNTGELFF. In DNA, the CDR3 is TGTGCCAGCAGGGAGCGGGGGGCTTTGAACACCGGGGAGCTGTTTTTT.

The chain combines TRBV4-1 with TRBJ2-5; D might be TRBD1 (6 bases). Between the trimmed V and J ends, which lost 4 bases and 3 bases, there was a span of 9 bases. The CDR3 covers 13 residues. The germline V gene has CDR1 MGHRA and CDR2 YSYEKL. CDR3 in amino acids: CASSLQGKETQYF. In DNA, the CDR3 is TGCGCCAGCAGCCTTCAGGGGAAAGAGACCCAGTACTTC.

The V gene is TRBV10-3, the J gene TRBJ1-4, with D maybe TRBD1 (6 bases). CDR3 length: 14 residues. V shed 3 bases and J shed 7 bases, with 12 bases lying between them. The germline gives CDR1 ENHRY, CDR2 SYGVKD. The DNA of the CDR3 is TGTGCCATCAGTGAATCCGGGACACTTGAAAAACTGTTTTTT. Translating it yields CAISESGTLEKLFF.

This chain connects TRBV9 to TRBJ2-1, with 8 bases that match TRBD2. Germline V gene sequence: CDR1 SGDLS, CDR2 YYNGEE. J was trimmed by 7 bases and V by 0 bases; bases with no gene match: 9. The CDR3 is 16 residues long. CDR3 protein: CASSVEAGVSGNEQFF. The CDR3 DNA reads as TGTGCCAGCAGCGTAGAAGCGGGGGTGAGCGGGAATGAGCAGTTCTTC.

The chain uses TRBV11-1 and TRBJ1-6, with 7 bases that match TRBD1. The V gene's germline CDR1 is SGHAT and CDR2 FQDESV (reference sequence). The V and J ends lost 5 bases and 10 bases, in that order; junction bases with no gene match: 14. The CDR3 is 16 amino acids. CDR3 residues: CASSTTGQTLGSPLHF. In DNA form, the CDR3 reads TGTGCCAGCAGCACAACGGGACAGACCCTTGGGTCACCCCTCCACTTT.

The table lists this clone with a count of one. CDR3 sequence: CATSRGWGQSNQPQHF. As DNA, the CDR3 is TGTGCCACCAGCAGAGGTTGGGGCCAGAGCAATCAGCCCCAGCATTTT. The V call is TRBV15, the J call TRBJ1-5, with D perhaps matching TRBD1 (5 bases). Germline CDR1 reads LNHNV; CDR2 reads YYDKDF (reference sequence). Trimming took 1 base from V and 1 from J, leaving 11 bases between them. The CDR3 has 16 residues.

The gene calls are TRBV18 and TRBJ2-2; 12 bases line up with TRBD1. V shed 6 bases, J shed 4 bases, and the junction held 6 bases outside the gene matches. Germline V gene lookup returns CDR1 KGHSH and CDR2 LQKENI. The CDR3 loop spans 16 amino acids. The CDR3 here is CASSPGTGGLTGELFF. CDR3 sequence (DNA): TGTGCCAGCTCGCCCGGGACAGGGGGCCTCACCGGGGAGCTGTTTTTT.

The CDR3 coding sequence is TGTGCCAGCAGCTTGGTAGGGGGACGGGGCTATGGCTACACCTTC. It yields the protein CASSLVGGRGYGYTF. The V call is TRBV5-4, the J call TRBJ1-2; maybe TRBD1 (6 bases). Trimming pared 0 bases from V and 4 bases from J, leaving 13 bases between. Germline V gene sequence: CDR1 SGHNT, CDR2 YYREEE (reference sequence). This CDR3 is 15 amino acids long.

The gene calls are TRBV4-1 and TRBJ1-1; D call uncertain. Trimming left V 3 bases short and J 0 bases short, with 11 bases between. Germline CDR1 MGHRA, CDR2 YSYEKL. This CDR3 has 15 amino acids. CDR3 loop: CASSQASGLNTEAFF. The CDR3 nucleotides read TGCGCCAGCAGCCAGGCTAGTGGGTTGAACACTGAAGCTTTCTTT.

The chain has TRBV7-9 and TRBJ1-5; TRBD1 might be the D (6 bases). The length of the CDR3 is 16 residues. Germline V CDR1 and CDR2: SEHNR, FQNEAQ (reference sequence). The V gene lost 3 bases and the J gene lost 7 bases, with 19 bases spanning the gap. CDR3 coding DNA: TGTGCCAGCAGCTTTAGAGCCGGGACATTCGAACAGCCCCAGCATTTT. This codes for CASSFRAGTFEQPQHF. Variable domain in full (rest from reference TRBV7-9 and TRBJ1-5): DTGVSQNPRHKITKRGQNVTFRCDPISEHNRLYWYRQTLGQGPEFLTYFQNEAQLEKSRLLSDRFSAERPKGSFSTLEIQRTEQGDSAMYLCASSFRAGTFEQPQHFGDGTRLSIL.

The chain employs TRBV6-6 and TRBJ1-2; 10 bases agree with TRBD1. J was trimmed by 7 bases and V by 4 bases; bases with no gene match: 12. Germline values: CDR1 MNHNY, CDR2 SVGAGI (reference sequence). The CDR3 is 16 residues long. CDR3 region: CASSSRDRGPFAGYTF. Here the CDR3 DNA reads TGTGCCAGCAGTTCCCGGGACAGGGGACCCTTTGCTGGCTACACCTTC.

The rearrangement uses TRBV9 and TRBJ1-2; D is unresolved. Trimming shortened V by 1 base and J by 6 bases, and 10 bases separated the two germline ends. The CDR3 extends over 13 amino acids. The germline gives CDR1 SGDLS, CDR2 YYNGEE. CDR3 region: CASSVKGRHGYTF. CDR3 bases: TGTGCCAGCAGCGTAAAGGGTCGGCATGGCTACACCTTC.

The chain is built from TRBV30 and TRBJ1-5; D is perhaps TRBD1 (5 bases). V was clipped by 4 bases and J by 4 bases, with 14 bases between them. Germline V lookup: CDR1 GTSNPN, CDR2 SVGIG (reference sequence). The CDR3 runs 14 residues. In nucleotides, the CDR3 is TGTGCCTGGATGGGTGGGGCGTGGAATCAGCCCCAGCATTTT. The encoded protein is CAWMGGAWNQPQHF. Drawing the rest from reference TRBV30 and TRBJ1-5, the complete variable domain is SQTIHQWPATLVQPVGSPLSLECTVEGTSNPNLYWYRQAAGRGLQLLFYSVGIGQISSEVPQNLSASRPQDRQFILSSKKLLLSDSGFYLCAWMGGAWNQPQHFGDGTRLSIL.

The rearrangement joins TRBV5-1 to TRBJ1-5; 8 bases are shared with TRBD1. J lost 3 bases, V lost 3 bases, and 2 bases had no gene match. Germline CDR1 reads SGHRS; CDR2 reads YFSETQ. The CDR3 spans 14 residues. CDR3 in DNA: TGCGCCAGCAGCTCGACAGGGGACAATCAGCCCCAGCATTTT. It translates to CASSSTGDNQPQHF.

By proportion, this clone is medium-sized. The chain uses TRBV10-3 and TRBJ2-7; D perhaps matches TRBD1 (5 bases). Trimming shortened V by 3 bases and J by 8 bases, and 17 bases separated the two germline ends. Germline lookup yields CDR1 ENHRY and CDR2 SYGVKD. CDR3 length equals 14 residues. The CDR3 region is CAISEAPTPDKQYF. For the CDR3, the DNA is TGTGCCATCAGTGAAGCCCCGACGCCGGACAAGCAGTACTTC.

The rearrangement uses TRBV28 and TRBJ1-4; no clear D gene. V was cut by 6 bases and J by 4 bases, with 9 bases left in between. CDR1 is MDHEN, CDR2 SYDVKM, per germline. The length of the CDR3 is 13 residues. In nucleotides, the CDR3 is TGTGCCAGCAGGGGGAATGGTAATGAAAAACTGTTTTTT. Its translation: CASRGNGNEKLFF.

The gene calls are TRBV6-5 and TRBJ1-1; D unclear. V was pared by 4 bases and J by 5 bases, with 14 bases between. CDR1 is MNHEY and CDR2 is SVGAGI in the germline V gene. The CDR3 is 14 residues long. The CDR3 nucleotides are TGTGCCAGCAGTTTCCATACCGGGGAGACTGAAGCTTTCTTT. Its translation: CASSFHTGETEAFF.

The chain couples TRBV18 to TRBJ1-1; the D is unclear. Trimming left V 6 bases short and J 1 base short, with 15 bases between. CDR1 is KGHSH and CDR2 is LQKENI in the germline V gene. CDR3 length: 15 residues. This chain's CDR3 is CASSPLPDKNTEAFF. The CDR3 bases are TGTGCCAGCTCTCCCCTGCCAGACAAGAACACTGAAGCTTTCTTT.

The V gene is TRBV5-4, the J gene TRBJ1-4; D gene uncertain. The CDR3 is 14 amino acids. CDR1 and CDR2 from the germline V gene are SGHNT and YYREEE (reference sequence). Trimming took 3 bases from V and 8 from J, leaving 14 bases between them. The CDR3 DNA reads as TGTGCCAGCAGCTACCAGGTCGGGGAGGAAAAACTGTTTTTT. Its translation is CASSYQVGEEKLFF. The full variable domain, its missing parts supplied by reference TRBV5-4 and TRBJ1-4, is ETGVTQSPTHLIKTRGQQVTLRCSSQSGHNTVSWYQQALGQGPQFIFQYYREEENGRGNFPPRFSGLQFPNYSSELNVNALELDDSALYLCASSYQVGEEKLFFGSGTQLSVL.

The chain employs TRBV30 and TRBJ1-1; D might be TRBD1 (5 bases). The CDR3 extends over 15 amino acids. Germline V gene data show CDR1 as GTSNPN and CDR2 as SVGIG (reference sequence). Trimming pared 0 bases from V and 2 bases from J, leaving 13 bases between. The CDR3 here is CAWSVLGRANTEAFF. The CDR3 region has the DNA TGTGCCTGGAGTGTACTGGGACGGGCCAACACTGAAGCTTTCTTT.